The 25 T cell receptor beta chains below were found in one sample sequenced in a study of T cell clonotyping in hematopoietic cell transplantation. Sequencing was performed with immunoSEQ multiplex PCR; in TCRdb, only in-frame clones are kept and a portion is missing. The sample gives 10,000 or so clones, around 85% of which show up once; about a third is in the top ten. The specimen comprised PBMCs, sampled 180 days after allogeneic stem cell transplant. The receptor source for this set is a human patient who had an allogeneic stem cell transplant, so the T cells may come from the graft donor. The donor label of this sample is uncertain. Some clones in this sample may be carry-over from other donors' samples.

This sequence joins TRBV2 and TRBJ2-7; TRBD1 aligns across 8 bases. The germline V gene encodes CDR1 SNHLY and CDR2 FYNNEI. The CDR3 runs 15 residues. Trimming took 7 bases from V and 4 from J; bases not matched to a gene: 12. CDR3: CASTLDRVAIYEQYF. The CDR3 DNA sequence: TGTGCCAGCACCTTGGACAGGGTGGCAATATACGAGCAGTACTTC.

The J gene is TRBJ2-7, the V gene TRBV19, with D maybe TRBD2 (6 bases). The CDR3 contains 13 residues. CDR1 is LNHDA, CDR2 SQIVND, per germline (reference sequence). V was trimmed by 6 bases and J by 4 bases, leaving 13 bases between them. CDR3 residues: CASSPGGRYEQYF. CDR3 coding DNA: TGTGCCAGTAGCCCCGGAGGGAGATACGAGCAGTACTTC.

CDR3 sequence reads: CAWSQSTVNYGYTF. In DNA, the CDR3 is TGTGCCTGGAGTCAGAGCACCGTTAACTATGGCTACACCTTC. The chain is built from TRBV30 and TRBJ1-2, with D unresolved. The CDR3 is 14 residues long. Germline assignment: CDR1 GTSNPN and CDR2 SVGIG (reference sequence). V lost 2 bases and J 1 base, leaving 11 bases between the germline ends.

The rearrangement joins TRBV21-1 to TRBJ2-3; the table calls TRBD1, which could not be checked here. TRBV21-1 is classified as a pseudogene. This CDR3 comprises 15 residues. The CDR3 DNA is TGTGCCAGCAGCAAAGATCGGCAGGGGACAGATACGCAGTATTTT. Protein sequence: CASSKDRQGTDTQYF.

This sequence joins TRBV11-3 and TRBJ2-6, with D possibly TRBD2 on 5 matching bases. Germline V gene data show CDR1 as SGHNT and CDR2 as YENEEA. This CDR3 comprises 16 residues. Trimming cost V 5 bases and J 1 base, with 12 bases left between them. The CDR3 reads CASSPSWDSGANVLTF. In DNA form, the CDR3 reads TGTGCCAGCAGCCCTAGCTGGGATTCTGGGGCCAACGTCCTGACTTTC.

This clone turned up a few times. The chain uses TRBV6-6 and TRBJ2-7; unclear D gene. CDR3 length: 13 amino acids. Germline V gives CDR1 MNHNY, CDR2 SVGAGI (reference sequence). Trimming shortened V by 2 bases and J by 3 bases, and 8 bases separated the two germline ends. For the CDR3, the DNA is TGTGCCAGCAGTTACGGGTCGGGCTACGAGCAGTACTTC. It specifies CASSYGSGYEQYF.

The chain carries TRBV9 and TRBJ2-2, with D maybe TRBD2 (5 bases). This CDR3 contains 16 residues. The V gene lost 2 bases and the J gene lost 1 base, with 12 bases spanning the gap. Looked up from germline, CDR1 is SGDLS and CDR2 is YYNGEE. The CDR3 region has the DNA TGTGCCAGCAGCGTCACGAGGGCGGTGAACACCGGGGAGCTGTTTTTT. This sequence encodes CASSVTRAVNTGELFF.

The CDR3 is CASLGLAGIGAGELFF. The CDR3 DNA follows: TGTGCCAGCCTGGGACTAGCGGGGATTGGGGCCGGGGAGCTGTTTTTT. This rearrangement joins TRBV2 to TRBJ2-2; TRBD2 aligns across 13 bases. The CDR3 is made up of 16 amino acids. Trimming took 8 bases from V and 6 from J; bases not matched to a gene: 9. The germline V gene has CDR1 SNHLY and CDR2 FYNNEI.

The CDR3 region has the DNA TGTGCCAGCAGTTCCCCGCCTGGACTCAGAAAAAGCTCCTACGAGCAGTACTTC. This codes for CASSSPPGLRKSSYEQYF. The genes are TRBV28 and TRBJ2-7; D is possibly TRBD2 (5 bases). Germline V CDR1 and CDR2: MDHEN, SYDVKM. This CDR3 contains 18 residues. The V gene lost 4 bases and the J gene lost 0 bases, with 22 bases spanning the gap.

The CDR3 sequence: CASSLHFIEQFF. The CDR3 nucleotides read TGCGCCAGCAGCTTGCACTTTATTGAGCAGTTCTTC. This sequence joins TRBV5-1 and TRBJ2-1; D remains ambiguous. The V end was cut by 1 base, the J end by 9 bases, with 8 bases between. CDR1 and CDR2 (germline): SGHRS, YFSETQ. This CDR3 spans 12 amino acids.

V gene TRBV6-6 combines with J gene TRBJ2-7; tentative D call: TRBD2 (6 bases). There are 16 residues in the CDR3. V was trimmed by 2 bases and J by 6 bases, leaving 20 bases between them. Germline V lookup: CDR1 MNHNY, CDR2 SVGAGI (reference sequence). Here the CDR3 reads CASSYPSGVAGSEQYF. The CDR3 DNA sequence: TGTGCCAGCAGTTACCCCTCGGGGGTAGCTGGGTCCGAGCAGTACTTC.

This clone occurred a few times. The chain combines TRBV19 with TRBJ2-7, with a weak D call TRBD1 (7 bases). V shed 6 bases and J shed 6 bases, with 15 bases lying between them. Per the germline V gene, CDR1 is LNHDA and CDR2 is SQIVND (reference sequence). The length of the CDR3 is 13 residues. The CDR3 DNA follows: TGTGCCAGTAGGGAGGGGGCAAGTACCGAGCAGTACTTC. It is translated as CASREGASTEQYF.

The chain combines TRBV4-2 with TRBJ2-3; the D gene is possibly TRBD1 (7 bases). Trimming removed 5 bases from V and 3 bases from J, with 15 bases in between. This CDR3 comprises 15 residues. CDR1 LGHNA and CDR2 YNFKEQ come from the germline V gene. As DNA, the CDR3 is TGTGCCAGCAGCTCGGAGACAGGGAGGACAGATACGCAGTATTTT. Its protein is CASSSETGRTDTQYF.

This sequence joins TRBV5-1 and TRBJ2-3; D is possibly TRBD1 (5 bases). This CDR3 is built from 15 residues. Germline V gene data show CDR1 as SGHRS and CDR2 as YFSETQ. Trimming shortened V by 2 bases and J by 2 bases, and 12 bases separated the two germline ends. CDR3 DNA sequence: TGCGCCAGCAGCTTCACCCCACAGGACACAGATACGCAGTATTTT. It is translated as CASSFTPQDTDTQYF.

The chain recombines TRBV2 with TRBJ2-5; 8 bases agree with TRBD2. V trimming: 7 bases; J trimming: 0 bases; junction bases outside the gene matches: 4. This CDR3 is 14 amino acids long. CDR1 and CDR2 from the germline V gene are SNHLY and FYNNEI. CDR3 nucleotide sequence: TGTGCCAGCAATCGGGGGGGGGACCAAGAGACCCAGTACTTC. Translating it yields CASNRGGDQETQYF.

The chain uses TRBV18 and TRBJ2-7, with 15 bases lining up with TRBD2. CDR3 length: 17 residues. CDR1 and CDR2 from the germline V gene are KGHSH and LQKENI. The V segment lost 3 bases and the J segment 5 bases; nucleotides outside the gene matches: 8. CDR3 nucleotides: TGTGCCAGCTCACCGGCGGGACTAGCGGGGGGAAAGAACGAGCAGTACTTC. It yields the protein CASSPAGLAGGKNEQYF.

The CDR3 DNA follows: TGTGCCAGCAGTTACGGACAGGGGGCGTTCGGGGAGCTGTTTTTT. Translation: CASSYGQGAFGELFF. This chain connects TRBV6-5 to TRBJ2-2; 11 bases line up with TRBD1. The J segment lost 7 bases and the V segment lost 2 bases, leaving 3 bases of the junction unmatched. The CDR3 runs to 15 residues. CDR1 is MNHEY, CDR2 SVGAGI, per germline.

This chain uses TRBV19 with TRBJ2-3; D not certain. Per germline, CDR1 LNHDA and CDR2 SQIVND (reference sequence). Trimming cost V 5 bases and J 2 bases, with 11 bases left between them. The CDR3 spans 14 residues. The DNA for the CDR3 is TGTGCCAGTAGTGTTGGACGCTTCACAGATACGCAGTATTTT. This codes for CASSVGRFTDTQYF.

V is TRBV19 and J is TRBJ2-5; no reliable D call. The V and J ends lost 3 bases and 1 base respectively, with 6 bases between them. The CDR3 length is 13 residues. The germline V gene has CDR1 LNHDA and CDR2 SQIVND (reference sequence). The CDR3 reads CASSINTQETQYF. CDR3 nucleotide sequence: TGTGCCAGTAGTATTAACACCCAAGAGACCCAGTACTTC.

DNA for the CDR3: TGTGCCAGCAGCTTGGCCGTTGATCAGCCCCAGCATTTT. Translation gives CASSLAVDQPQHF. V and J are TRBV5-6 and TRBJ1-5, with D unclear. Between the trimmed V and J ends, which lost 0 bases and 5 bases, there was a span of 6 bases. CDR1 SGHDT and CDR2 YYEEEE come from the germline V gene. This CDR3 is 13 amino acids long.

This clone was recorded only once. The V call is TRBV27, the J call TRBJ1-6, with 8 bases fitting TRBD1. The CDR3 is 17 amino acids. CDR1 is MNHEY, CDR2 SMNVEV, per germline (reference sequence). Trimming at V came to 2 bases and at J to 9 bases, leaving 12 bases not matched to a gene. Here the CDR3 DNA reads TGTGCCAGCAGTTTAAAGGGAGCCTCGGACAGGGCTTCACCCCTCCACTTT. The encoded protein is CASSLKGASDRASPLHF.

The V gene is TRBV6-1, the J gene TRBJ1-1; maybe TRBD1 (6 bases). V lost 1 base and J lost 3, with 18 bases in between. The CDR3 length is 17 residues. Germline CDR1 MNHNS, CDR2 SASEGT. This chain's CDR3 is CASSEEGGFFRDTEAFF. The CDR3 DNA is TGTGCCAGCAGTGAAGAGGGGGGGTTCTTTCGGGACACTGAAGCTTTCTTT.

The chain recombines TRBV7-2 with TRBJ2-5, with 8 positions matching TRBD2. The CDR3 is made up of 18 amino acids. Germline trimming cut 1 base from V and 5 bases from J; bases unmatched to any gene: 15. The germline CDR1 and CDR2 sequences are SGHTA and FQGNSA. CDR3 in DNA: TGTGCCAGCAGCTTAGAGTTGGGTAGCGGGGCCAGCGGGGAGACCCAGTACTTC. The encoded protein is CASSLELGSGASGETQYF.

This clone has just a few counts. The rearrangement uses TRBV12-5 and TRBJ1-5, with 8 positions matching TRBD1. With V trimmed by 6 bases and J by 6 bases, 4 bases remained unmatched. There are 13 residues in the CDR3. Germline CDR1 and CDR2: LGHNT and FRNRAP. CDR3 coding DNA: TGTGCTAGTGGCCCCAGGGGGCGTCAGCCCCAGCATTTT. Amino acids: CASGPRGRQPQHF.

This rearrangement joins TRBV4-3 to TRBJ1-6; D not resolved. Germline V gene data show CDR1 as LGHNA and CDR2 as YSLEER. CDR3 length: 16 residues. The V end lost 0 bases, the J end lost 5 bases, and 11 bases lay between the germline ends. The CDR3 is CASSQDFRQDNSPLHF. The CDR3 nucleotides are TGCGCCAGCAGCCAAGATTTTCGGCAGGATAATTCACCCCTCCACTTT.